Below, 7 T cell receptor beta chains from the same sample are listed, as sequenced in a study of T cell responses to AZD1222 COVID-19 vaccine. Clones were sequenced by immunoSEQ multiplex PCR, and TCRdb holds only the in-frame ones, with some missing. The profile shows more than 120,000 clones, 70% to 90% of them singletons. The starting material was peripheral blood, obtained 28 days after the second dose of the MenACWY control vaccine. The receptor set was obtained from an adult who received the MenACWY meningococcal vaccine as a control.

This clone appeared a single time. The genes are TRBV15 and TRBJ2-3, with a possible D match to TRBD1 (7 bases). The germline V gene encodes CDR1 LNHNV and CDR2 YYDKDF (reference sequence). Trimming took off 8 bases at V and 7 bases at J, with 19 bases between the two ends. The CDR3 sequence is 14 residues long. The CDR3 DNA reads as TGTGCCACCGCACTTCGGTCAGGGGGGAATACGCAGTATTTT. It is translated as CATALRSGGNTQYF.

This clone was observed a handful of times. The chain recombines TRBV10-3 with TRBJ1-3; D gene ambiguous. Germline V gene data show CDR1 as ENHRY and CDR2 as SYGVKD. V lost 10 bases, J lost 0 bases, and 10 bases lay in between. This CDR3 region has 13 residues. The DNA for the CDR3 is TGTGCCACCCGGCAAGCCTCTGGAAACACCATATATTTT. Protein sequence: CATRQASGNTIYF.

This chain joins TRBV14 and TRBJ2-3; D may be TRBD2 (5 bases). The CDR3 consists of 14 residues. Germline CDR1 is SGHDN and CDR2 is FVKESK. Trimming cost V 4 bases and J 6 bases, with 14 bases left between them. In DNA form, the CDR3 reads TGTGCCAGCAGCCCCGAGCGGATTGGGGATACGCAGTATTTT. This gives the protein CASSPERIGDTQYF.

The rearrangement uses TRBV11-3 and TRBJ1-2; a weak D match, TRBD1 (6 bases). Trimming took off 4 bases at V and 4 bases at J, with 16 bases between the two ends. This CDR3 has 15 amino acids. Germline V gene sequence: CDR1 SGHNT, CDR2 YENEEA. DNA of the CDR3: TGTGCCAGCAGCTCAGCGGGGGCTCGTGGCTATGGCTACACCTTC. Translated: CASSSAGARGYGYTF.

As regards this clone: At the DNA level, this CDR3 is encoded by other sequences in the same sample as well. The V call is TRBV2, the J call TRBJ2-5; 11 positions agree with TRBD1. With V trimmed by 8 bases and J by 5 bases, 1 base remained unmatched. CDR3 length: 12 amino acids. The germline CDR1 and CDR2 sequences are SNHLY and FYNNEI. CDR3 DNA sequence: TGTGCCAGCCGGGACAGGGGGGAGACCCAGTACTTC. Translating gives CASRDRGETQYF. The whole variable domain, filled in from reference TRBV2 and TRBJ2-5, reads EPEVTQTPSHQVTQMGQEVILRCVPISNHLYFYWYRQILGQKVEFLVSFYNNEISEKSEIFDDQFSVERPDGSNFTLKIRSTKLEDSAMYFCASRDRGETQYFGPGTRLLVL.

This clone was found a few times. This chain connects TRBV4-3 to TRBJ2-3; TRBD2 matches 11 bases. The germline V gene encodes CDR1 LGHNA and CDR2 YSLEER. The CDR3 is 20 amino acids. With 0 bases clipped from V and 7 bases from J, the junction kept 18 bases outside the gene matches. This CDR3 reads CASSQDILAGGPPLSNTQYF. The CDR3 DNA reads TGCGCCAGCAGCCAAGACATCCTAGCGGGGGGCCCGCCCCTGTCTAATACGCAGTATTTT.

The gene calls are TRBV28 and TRBJ2-1; possible D gene TRBD2, 7 bases. The V and J ends lost 8 bases and 1 base respectively, with 18 bases between them. This CDR3 has 16 amino acids. Germline V CDR1 and CDR2: MDHEN, SYDVKM. The CDR3 here is CASSTRGAISYNEQFF. CDR3 DNA: TGTGCCAGCTCGACCCGGGGGGCTATTTCCTACAATGAGCAGTTCTTC.